Listed below are T cell receptor beta chains from one sample, sequenced in a study of response to subunit inactivated influenza vaccine. TCRdb reanalysed the RT-PCR reads using MiXCR and keeps one entry per CDR3 protein. The sample yields more than 600,000 distinct CDR3 sequences, approximately 18% seen once. The sequenced sample was PBMCs from blood, obtained more than 4 days after vaccination. Source of these receptors: a middle-aged man who received an inactivated influenza vaccine. Each CDR3 is given with its conserved first and last residue. The D gene is left open where the match is weak. The listing skips clone size in some rows; elsewhere it reads once, few, many or a size class.

J gene | CDR3 length | V gene | D gene | clone size | CDR3 DNA | CDR3 protein
TRBJ2-5 | 15 | TRBV10-3 | - | - | TGTGCCATCAGTGTTTGGAGGGGGGGTCAAGAGACCCAGTACTTC | CAISVWRGGQETQYF
TRBJ2-1 | 15 | TRBV28 | - | - | TGTGCCAGCAGATACTCAGCCGGGACTGACAATGAGCAGTTCTTC | CASRYSAGTDNEQFF
TRBJ2-7 | 13 | TRBV10-1 | TRBD1 | few | TGCGCCAGCAGAGACGGGACAGGGCGCGAGCAGTACTTC | CASRDGTGREQYF
TRBJ2-2 | 15 | TRBV5-1 | - | - | TGCGCCAGCAGCTTGGCGCAAGGGACACCGGGGGAGCTGTTTTTT | CASSLAQGTPGELFF
TRBJ2-7 | 18 | TRBV12-3/TRBV12-4 | TRBD1 | - | TGTGCCAGCAGTTTAAGGGGACAGACTAAGGCGGTTTGGCGGGAGCAGTACTTC | CASSLRGQTKAVWREQYF
TRBJ2-1 | 16 | TRBV28 | TRBD2 | - | TGTGCCAGCAGTTTCCTAGCGGGGGCCTCCTACAATGAGCAGTTCTTC | CASSFLAGASYNEQFF
TRBJ2-1 | 14 | TRBV10-3 | TRBD1 | many | TGTGCCATCAGGGGACAGAGCTCCTACAATGAGCAGTTCTTC | CAIRGQSSYNEQFF
TRBJ2-7 | 14 | TRBV29-1 | - | many | TGCAGCGTTAGGCTCCTCGGGTCCCCGGGCGAGCAGTACTTC | CSVRLLGSPGEQYF
TRBJ1-5 | 15 | TRBV27 | - | - | TGTGCCAGCAGGATGCAGGGAGGGGGCAATCAGCCCCAGCATTTT | CASRMQGGGNQPQHF
TRBJ2-7 | 14 | TRBV9 | - | few | TGTGCCAGCAGCGTAGGGGTGTTCTCCTACGAGCAGTACTTC | CASSVGVFSYEQYF
TRBJ2-1 | 13 | TRBV15 | - | many | TGTGCCACCAGCAGAGAGAGTTGGACTGGGGAGTTCTTC | CATSRESWTGEFF
TRBJ2-7 | 15 | TRBV6-2/TRBV6-3 | TRBD1 | - | TGTGCCAGCAGTTACTCAGGGGGCGCTGGGAGTGGACCGACTTTC | CASSYSGGAGSGPTF
TRBJ2-2 | 15 | TRBV21-1 | - | few | TGTGCCAGCAGCATAGGGGTTGGAGGGGCCGGGGAGCTGTTTTTT | CASSIGVGGAGELFF
TRBJ1-5 | 16 | TRBV7-8 | - | - | TGTGCCAGCAGCTACAGGACAGATTATAGCAATCAGCCCCAGCATTTT | CASSYRTDYSNQPQHF
TRBJ1-2 | 15 | TRBV4-3 | - | - | TGCGCCAGCAGCCAAGATGCAGGGACAATTTATGGCTACACCTTC | CASSQDAGTIYGYTF
TRBJ2-1 | 11 | TRBV9 | - | few | TGTGCCAGCAGCGTATCCGGGGAGCAGTTCTTC | CASSVSGEQFF
TRBJ2-1 | 14 | TRBV12-3/TRBV12-4 | TRBD2 | few | TGTGCCAGCATTGCTAATAGCGGGATCTCTGAGCAGTTCTTC | CASIANSGISEQFF
TRBJ2-5 | 16 | TRBV5-6 | TRBD1 | - | TGTGCCAGCAGCCCAGACAGGGGGTCTGGCCAAGAGACCCAGTACTTC | CASSPDRGSGQETQYF
TRBJ1-1 | 11 | TRBV12-3/TRBV12-4 | - | many | TGTGCCAGCAAGTTTGACACTGAAGCTTTCTTT | CASKFDTEAFF
TRBJ1-3 | 14 | TRBV7-2 | - | few | TGTGCCAGCATCAACCGGGGCGGTGGAAACACCATATATTTT | CASINRGGGNTIYF
TRBJ2-1 | 14 | TRBV6-1 | TRBD2 | - | TGTGCCAGCAGGAAGACTAGCGGGGTGCTTGAGCAGTTCTTC | CASRKTSGVLEQFF
TRBJ1-1 | 14 | TRBV20-1 | - | - | TGCAGTGCTAGAGTCGACGGGCGGAACACTGAAGCTTTCTTT | CSARVDGRNTEAFF
TRBJ2-7 | 13 | TRBV29-1 | TRBD2 | many | TGCAGCGCTCGGGGACTGGGAGGGAACGAGCAGTACTTC | CSARGLGGNEQYF
TRBJ2-5 | 11 | TRBV12-3/TRBV12-4 | - | few | TGTGCCAGCGGGGCTTCTTTGGCCCAGTACTTC | CASGASLAQYF
TRBJ1-5 | 16 | TRBV6-1 | TRBD1 | - | TGTGCCAGCGCCTCGCGCCAGGGGGCTGGCAATCAGCCCCAGCATTTT | CASASRQGAGNQPQHF
TRBJ2-7 | 16 | TRBV7-2 | TRBD2 | - | TGTGCCAGCAGCTTAGGCGTAGCGGGAGTTACGGGCGAGCAGTACTTC | CASSLGVAGVTGEQYF
TRBJ2-2 | 15 | TRBV5-1 | - | few | TGCGCCAGCAGCTCGGACGGAAGAAACACCGGGGAGCTGTTTTTT | CASSSDGRNTGELFF
TRBJ2-7 | 14 | TRBV12-3/TRBV12-4 | TRBD1 | few | TGTGCCAGCAGGGCCGGGACAGGGTTGTACGAGCAGTACTTC | CASRAGTGLYEQYF
TRBJ1-2 | 17 | TRBV6-2/TRBV6-3 | - | few | TGTGCCAGCAGTTACTCCCCCCGACTAGGGGACGACTATGGCTACACCTTC | CASSYSPRLGDDYGYTF
TRBJ1-5 | 16 | TRBV27 | - | few | TGTGCCAGCAGTCCCATAGGGGGGCGTGACAATCAGCCCCAGCATTTT | CASSPIGGRDNQPQHF
TRBJ2-2 | 17 | TRBV7-2 | TRBD1 | - | TGTGCCAGCAGCCGAACTAGGGACAGGGGGGCCACCGGGGAGCTGTTTTTT | CASSRTRDRGATGELFF
TRBJ2-1 | 13 | TRBV28 | TRBD1 | many | TGTGCCAGCAGAACGACAGGGGTCAATGAGCAGTTCTTC | CASRTTGVNEQFF
TRBJ1-2 | 16 | TRBV10-3 | - | few | TGTGCCATCAGTAGATCGGCCGGGACGGGTGAAGGAGTCTACACCTTC | CAISRSAGTGEGVYTF
TRBJ1-5 | 16 | TRBV7-8 | TRBD1 | once | TGTGCCAGCAGCTTAGGAGGGACAGGGTCGGGACAGCCCCAGCATTTT | CASSLGGTGSGQPQHF
TRBJ2-3 | 16 | TRBV5-1 | TRBD1 | few | TGCGCCAGCAGCGTTGGGACAGGATCCGACCTAGGTACGCAGTATTTT | CASSVGTGSDLGTQYF
TRBJ2-1 | 15 | TRBV11-2 | - | - | TGTGCCAGCAGCCACAGGGCGGGCGAAGGGTCTGAGCAGTTCTTC | CASSHRAGEGSEQFF
TRBJ2-5 | 13 | TRBV20-1 | - | few | TGCAGTGCTAACAGACGGAGTCAAGAGACCCAGTACTTC | CSANRRSQETQYF
TRBJ2-3 | 14 | TRBV18 | - | - | TGTGCCAGCTCACCACAGGGAATAACAGATACGCAGTATTTT | CASSPQGITDTQYF
TRBJ2-1 | 13 | TRBV11-2 | - | few | TGTGCCAGCAGCAACCCCCGGCGCAATGAGCAGTTCTTC | CASSNPRRNEQFF
TRBJ2-7 | 14 | TRBV2 | - | - | TGTGCCAGCAGTGAAGGACAGCCCCCCTACGAGCAGTACTTC | CASSEGQPPYEQYF
TRBJ2-6 | 15 | TRBV29-1 | TRBD1 | few | TGCAGCGTTGAGCAGGGACAGGCAGGGGCCAACGTCCTGACTTTC | CSVEQGQAGANVLTF
TRBJ2-5 | 16 | TRBV7-9 | TRBD2 | many | TGTGCCAGCAGCGGTCTAGCGGGAGGGTTACAAGAGACCCAGTACTTC | CASSGLAGGLQETQYF
TRBJ2-3 | 13 | TRBV12-3/TRBV12-4 | - | few | TGTGCCAGCAGCACGACCGTAGCAAATACGCAGTATTTT | CASSTTVANTQYF
TRBJ2-5 | 15 | TRBV4-1 | - | few | TGCGCCAGCAGCCAAGTGGCTAGCCGGCAAGAGACCCAGTACTTC | CASSQVASRQETQYF
TRBJ2-1 | 16 | TRBV14 | TRBD1 | few | TGTGCCAGCAGCCTCTCGTTGGGACAGGGGCACAATGAGCAGTTCTTC | CASSLSLGQGHNEQFF
TRBJ1-1 | 15 | TRBV7-2 | - | many | TGTGCCAGCAGCTTGGCAGGGTTTTCGAACACTGAAGCTTTCTTT | CASSLAGFSNTEAFF
TRBJ2-7 | 15 | TRBV11-2 | TRBD1 | few | TGTGCCAGCAGCTCGACGCGGGGACAGGGTTACGAGCAGTACTTC | CASSSTRGQGYEQYF
TRBJ2-1 | 15 | TRBV11-2 | - | - | TGTGCCAGCAGGACTAGGACCGCCTCCTACAATGAGCAGTTCTTC | CASRTRTASYNEQFF
TRBJ2-7 | 14 | TRBV29-1 | TRBD2 | - | TGCAGCGTTGAAGAGTCAGCGGGAGGGCCTGAGCAGTACTTC | CSVEESAGGPEQYF
TRBJ2-5 | 15 | TRBV11-2 | - | - | TGTGCCAGCAGCCGAAAGGTGTGGTGGCAAGAGACCCAGTACTTC | CASSRKVWWQETQYF
TRBJ1-5 | 12 | TRBV20-1 | - | - | TGCAGTGCTCCTAATAGCAATCAGCCCCAGCATTTT | CSAPNSNQPQHF
TRBJ2-7 | 15 | TRBV6-2/TRBV6-3 | - | - | TGTGCCAGCAGTTACCGGCGGGCAGGGTCCAACGAGCAGTACTTC | CASSYRRAGSNEQYF
TRBJ2-1 | 15 | TRBV27 | TRBD2 | - | TGTGCCAGCAGCGAAGCGGGAGGGGCGTACAATGAGCAGTTCTTC | CASSEAGGAYNEQFF